The sequence of this T cell receptor (beta chain) was determined in a study of T cell changes during pregnancy in multiple sclerosis (dated by TCRdb to between 2018 and 2021). Notes on the research overall: Changes in the T cell repertoire over the course of pregnancy were examined in this study in women with multiple sclerosis.

Comments on this clone: Its binding antigen is unknown. No base qualities exist here, and no much larger clone lies one base off it.

V gives up 3 bases and J gives up 0 bases, and the segment between their germline ends measures 9 bases. From the cysteine up to the phenylalanine, the CDR3 has a length of 14 residues. The DNA shown is the 42-base CDR3, in frame from base 1. CDR1 SGHDT and CDR2 YYEEEE are derived from the germline V gene. Library preparation was by the immunoSEQ multiplex PCR assay. Imported from immuneACCESS, the table was reduced by TCRdb to in-frame sequences with V and J called. These copies leave out some clones; in studies compared against another copy, an unresolved V gene accounts for under half, and the cause of the remainder is not known. The sample has almost 55,000 clones on record, more than 90% of them singletons. Of the sample, approximately 2.8% is held by the ten largest clones.

The chain employs TRBV5-6 and TRBJ1-1; the D gene cannot be named for sure. The sample consisted of CD8+ T cells from peripheral blood mononuclear cells, taken before pregnancy. The receptor was isolated from a female donor with multiple sclerosis, enrolled in a pregnancy study. Read as DNA, the sequence is TGTGCCAGCAGCTACCCAACGGTGAACACTGAAGCTTTCTTT. This is translated as CASSYPTVNTEAFF.